These T cell receptor beta chains were read from a single sample in a study of blood T cell repertoires in COVID-19. The data were produced by immunoSEQ multiplex PCR, yet TCRdb's version contains in-frame clones alone and is incomplete. The sample contains 200,000 to 300,000 clones, around four fifths of which appear only once. Material: PBMCs or T cells enriched from blood (not recorded which). All receptors come from a woman aged 40 to 49 who had been exposed to COVID-19. Each CDR3 is given with its conserved first and last residue. The order of the fields is J gene, CDR3 length, D gene, V gene, clone size, CDR3 DNA, CDR3 protein. A D gene is named only where the DNA matches it firmly. Expanded clones get a size class; other rows say once, few or many, or leave the size out.

TRBJ1-4 16 - TRBV28 - TGTGCCAGCAGCCCCGGGAGCCGGGGCTTTAATGAAAAACTGTTTTTT CASSPGSRGFNEKLFF
TRBJ1-2 14 - TRBV5-1 - TGCGCCAGCAGCTTGCTAGACAGGAGTTATGGCTACACCTTC CASSLLDRSYGYTF
TRBJ2-2 16 - TRBV18 once TGTGCCAGCTCACCACGGGGACAAATGAACACCGGGGAGCTGTTTTTT CASSPRGQMNTGELFF
TRBJ2-3 13 TRBD1 TRBV3-1/TRBV3-2 - TGTGCCAGCAGCCGACAGGGAGCAGATACGCAGTATTTT CASSRQGADTQYF
TRBJ1-6 16 - TRBV2 - TGTGCCAGCAGTGAAAACGGGGTCGGTAATAATTCACCCCTCCACTTT CASSENGVGNNSPLHF
TRBJ2-2 16 - TRBV7-9 - TGTGCCAGCAGCTTCGCCCTAGCGCTAGACACCGGGGAGCTGTTTTTT CASSFALALDTGELFF
TRBJ1-2 15 - TRBV3-1/TRBV3-2 few TGTGCCAGCAGCCAAGTCAGGGATGTAAGATATGGCTACACCTTC CASSQVRDVRYGYTF
TRBJ2-5 16 TRBD2 TRBV3-1/TRBV3-2 - TGTGCCAGCAGCCAAGATCTAGCGGGGGGGCAAGAGACCCAGTACTTC CASSQDLAGGQETQYF
TRBJ1-2 12 - TRBV30 - TGTGCCTGGAGTGGCGGGCTAAATGGCTACACCTTC CAWSGGLNGYTF
TRBJ1-6 17 TRBD1 TRBV5-5 many TGTGCCAGCAGCTTGGCGGGGACAGGTAGCTATAATTCACCCCTCCACTTT CASSLAGTGSYNSPLHF
TRBJ2-1 14 TRBD2 TRBV7-3 - TGTGCCAGCAGCTTATGGGGGGGAATCAATGAGCAGTTCTTC CASSLWGGINEQFF
TRBJ1-5 14 TRBD1 TRBV5-6 - TGTGCCAGCAGCCAGGGACAGGGGGATCAGCCCCAGCATTTT CASSQGQGDQPQHF
TRBJ1-1 13 - TRBV9 - TGTGCCAGCAGCCCGATGGGCAACACTGAAGCTTTCTTT CASSPMGNTEAFF
TRBJ1-1 12 - TRBV6-2/TRBV6-3 once TGTGCCAGCAGTTACGACACCCCTGAAGCTTTCTTT CASSYDTPEAFF
TRBJ1-2 15 - TRBV4-3 - TGCGCCAGCAGCCCAGCCCCCACAGCTAACTATGGCTACACCTTC CASSPAPTANYGYTF
TRBJ1-2 15 TRBD1 TRBV7-2 - TGTGCCAGCAGCCCACCGACAGGGGGCGTCTATGGCTACACCTTC CASSPPTGGVYGYTF
TRBJ1-4 17 TRBD1 TRBV4-1 - TGCGCCAGCAGCCAAGATAGAAGACAGGGCGCTAATGAAAAACTGTTTTTT CASSQDRRQGANEKLFF
TRBJ1-1 13 - TRBV6-6 - TGTGCCAGCGTAGGGGGAAACATTCCTGAAGCTTTCTTT CASVGGNIPEAFF
TRBJ1-2 14 - TRBV14 - TGTGCCAGCAGCCAAGAATACAGTAACTATGGCTACACCTTC CASSQEYSNYGYTF
TRBJ2-6 14 - TRBV11-3 few TGTGCCAGCAGTGGGGGCCCTGGGGCCAACGTCCTGACTTTC CASSGGPGANVLTF
TRBJ2-7 17 TRBD1 TRBV7-2 - TGTGCCAGCAGCTCAGTCGGGACAGGGGCCCGAACTAGGGAGCAGTACTTC CASSSVGTGARTREQYF
TRBJ2-5 16 TRBD2 TRBV18 - TGTGCCAGCTCACCTCGGACTAGCGGGGTCAAAGAGACCCAGTACTTC CASSPRTSGVKETQYF
TRBJ2-7 14 - TRBV5-5 - TGTGCCAGCAGCTTGGGTCCAGGCTACCACGAGCAGTACTTC CASSLGPGYHEQYF